What follows is one T cell receptor beta chain and its context. This clonotype was recorded at least ten times. There is no known antigen for this receptor. One end of the junction is discordant with germline, which a read error may explain. Every donor in the study was a healthy Caucasian. Using Miltenyi CD45RO+ enrichment and human naive T-cell isolation kits, memory (CD45RO+) and naive T cells were isolated from PBMC. The CDR3 starts with the cysteine, ends with the phenylalanine, and has 14 residues. The retained sequence is limited to the CDR3, 42 bases, with the frame set at the first base. CDR1 and CDR2 (SGHVS, FQNEAQ) derive from the germline V gene. Libraries were prepared through 5' RACE. Sequencing took place on an Illumina HiSeq 2000. Template switching added a universal primer binding site, and the final cDNA carried a unique molecular identifier that allowed TCR cDNA molecules to be counted accurately. Specific primers in the conserved constant-segment region were used to synthesize first-strand cDNA for TCR alpha and beta chains. Each cDNA library was double barcoded, with a SMART-Mk sample barcode plus Illumina barcodes, to control for contamination. Two successive PCR steps introduced TruSeq adapter sequences along with Illumina sample barcodes. TCR alpha and beta cDNA libraries were sequenced on the Illumina HiSeq platform with custom primers. The source study handled its data this way. MiGEC was used to process raw reads and extract unique molecular identifiers, and MiXCR was used to find CDR3 positions. Recombination models were inferred per individual with the repgenHMM and IGoR tools using an EM algorithm. Shared clonotype analysis was performed with the tcR package in R, normalizing sharing by the product of cloneset sizes. Out-of-frame nonproductive sequences were analyzed to study raw recombination free of thymic and clonal selection effects. TCRdb applied fastp at Q25 and MiXCR to the public reads, then kept only in-frame beta chains. Every distinct CDR3 protein forms one entry, paired with its most common genes and DNA. These V and J calls are TCRdb output, not the study's own analysis. Present in this sample are over 200,000 distinct CDR3 sequences, over 8% of which were seen just once. Approximately 5.1% of the sample lies in the top ten.

The data are from a study of identical twins (dated by TCRdb to about 2016). Concerning the study at large: The study deep-sequenced TCR alpha and beta repertoires from monozygotic twins, unrelated adults of various ages and cord blood to test whether fetal clonotypes persist. To rule out contamination, the twin experiments were replicated at different times with different library preparation protocols. Summary of the overall study and its limitations: The excess sharing between twins in beta out-of-frame sequences was weaker because fewer shared sequences reduced the signal-to-noise ratio. Compared with coincidental sharing between unrelated individuals, out-of-frame TCR alpha sequences shared between twins had an excess of sequences with low generation probability. Fewer insertions were carried by abundant cord blood beta clonotypes, a similar but weaker trend appeared in young adult naive repertoires, and no such trend appeared in memory repertoires. Invariant T cells such as MAIT and iNKT could partly confound zero-insertion analyses, although diverse VJ usage argued against such confounding for most clonotypes. Because the same donors could not be followed over many years, the conclusions relied on cross-sectional statistical analysis. In monozygotic twins, out-of-frame TCR alpha sharing was systematically underestimated by recombination models, although the models agreed with sharing between unrelated individuals.

The sequenced material came from memory (CD45RO+) T cells sorted from blood. The cell subset or site label corresponds to: CD45RO+ enriched T cells. The sequence was obtained from a young woman in good health. The rearranged segments are TRBV7-8 and TRBJ1-5; D gene: possibly TRBD1, on 6 matching bases. The sequenced DNA: TGTGCCAGCAGTTTAGGACAGACTCAAGGGCCCCAGCATTTT. Its amino acids are CASSLGQTQGPQHF.